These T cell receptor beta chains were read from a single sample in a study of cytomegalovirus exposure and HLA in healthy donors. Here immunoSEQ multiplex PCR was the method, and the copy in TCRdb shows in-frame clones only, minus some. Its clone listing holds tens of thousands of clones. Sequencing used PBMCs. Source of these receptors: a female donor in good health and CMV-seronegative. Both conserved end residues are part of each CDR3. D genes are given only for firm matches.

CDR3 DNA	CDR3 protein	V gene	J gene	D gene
TGCGCCAGCAGCTTAAAAGGGCTTCGGGGTGAGCAGTTCTTC	CASSLKGLRGEQFF	TRBV5-1	TRBJ2-1	.
TGTGCCAGCAGAGGCCCCAAGGACAGGGGCTATGGCTACACCTTC	CASRGPKDRGYGYTF	TRBV6-5	TRBJ1-2	TRBD1
TGTGCCAGTACCGGGACTACTAAAAACATTCAGTACTTC	CASTGTTKNIQYF	TRBV19	TRBJ2-4	TRBD2
TGTGCCAGCAGCACCGGGACTAGCGGCCGCCCCGGGGAGCTGTTTTTT	CASSTGTSGRPGELFF	TRBV7-9	TRBJ2-2	TRBD2
TGCAGCGTTCTCGGGACAGGGGGGAACTACGAGCAGTACTTC	CSVLGTGGNYEQYF	TRBV29-1	TRBJ2-7	TRBD1
TGTGCCAGCAGCCAAGAACCAGGGGCGATTACACCCCTCCACTTT	CASSQEPGAITPLHF	TRBV4-2	TRBJ1-6	.
TGTGCCAGCTCACCGGGTACCGGACAGGGACATACGGCGTTTTTT	CASSPGTGQGHTAFF	TRBV18	TRBJ1-4	TRBD1
TGTGCCACCGAGCAGACCCACCTACCCCTAGCGGGAGGGACCAATGAGCAGTTCTTC	CATEQTHLPLAGGTNEQFF	TRBV15	TRBJ2-1	TRBD2
TGTGCCAGCAGCCCGAGGAATTTGGACAGGGCCTACGAGCAGTACTTC	CASSPRNLDRAYEQYF	TRBV11-2	TRBJ2-7	TRBD1
TGTGCCAGCTCAGGACTAGCGGCGAATGAGCAGTTCTTC	CASSGLAANEQFF	TRBV5-4	TRBJ2-1	TRBD2
TGCGCCACCGGGACTAGCGGCACAGATACGCAGTATTTT	CATGTSGTDTQYF	TRBV4-1	TRBJ2-3	TRBD2
TGTGCCAGCAGCCTCTCAGGGGTAAAGAACACCGGGGAGCTGTTTTTT	CASSLSGVKNTGELFF	TRBV4-2	TRBJ2-2	.
TGTGCCAGCAGCCAAGAAGGGCGGGAGATCCCCGAAGCTTTCTTT	CASSQEGREIPEAFF	TRBV4-2	TRBJ1-1	.
TGTGCCAGCAGCTCTAACCCTGATACGCAGTATTTT	CASSSNPDTQYF	TRBV7-9	TRBJ2-3	.
TGCGCCAGCAGCCAAGACGACGAGCAGTACTTC	CASSQDDEQYF	TRBV4-1	TRBJ2-7	.
TGTGCCATCAGTGGGTCGGAGGGATCGAACACTGAAGCTTTCTTT	CAISGSEGSNTEAFF	TRBV10-3	TRBJ1-1	.
TGTGCCAGCATACTCCCCCCCAATGAGCAGTTCTTC	CASILPPNEQFF	TRBV5-4	TRBJ2-1	.
TGTGCCAGCAGCTACTCTAGGGAGGTGGCCTATGGCTACACCTTC	CASSYSREVAYGYTF	TRBV9	TRBJ1-2	.
TGTGCCAGCAGCTTGGGACACACTAACTATGGCTACACCTTC	CASSLGHTNYGYTF	TRBV7-8	TRBJ1-2	.
TGTGCCAGTAGTATTCGACAGGGACGAAGGAATCAGCCCCAGCATTTT	CASSIRQGRRNQPQHF	TRBV19	TRBJ1-5	TRBD1
TGTGCCAGCAGCCACGGACAGGCACCATATGGCTACACCTTC	CASSHGQAPYGYTF	TRBV27	TRBJ1-2	TRBD1
TGCAGCGTTGAAGGGGACAGACCCTACGAGCAGTACTTC	CSVEGDRPYEQYF	TRBV29-1	TRBJ2-7	TRBD1
TGCGCCAGCAGCTCCACGGGACAGGGCAATGAAAAACTGTTTTTT	CASSSTGQGNEKLFF	TRBV5-1	TRBJ1-4	TRBD1
TGTGCCTGGAGTAACAGGGGTTACGAGCAGTACTTC	CAWSNRGYEQYF	TRBV30	TRBJ2-7	TRBD1